This T cell receptor beta chain was sequenced for a study of T cells in Graves' hyperthyroidism and ophthalmopathy. Study-wide results and limits: Ophthalmopathy was identified by the model a median around 6 months ahead of onset.

V was clipped by 6 bases and J by 5 bases, with 16 bases between them. Germline CDR1 SQVTM, CDR2 ANQGSEA. There are 14 residues in the CDR3. This clonotype was observed a few times. Its antigen remains unidentified. TCR beta CDR3 sequences were amplified from RNA transcripts. Primed by the HTBI set, a first-round RT-PCR was run on the TCR CDR3. TCRdb re-analysed the multiplex PCR reads in MiXCR, keeping a single row per CDR3 protein. The sample lists fewer than 250,000 distinct CDR3 sequences, over 15% seen once, with approximately 50% in the top ten. The specimen was blood. This clonotype originated in a man aged 45-60 years with Graves' hyperthyroidism. The gene calls are TRBV29-1 and TRBJ2-2; perhaps TRBD2 as D (6 bases). Here the CDR3 reads CSVSFRGLTGELFF. The CDR3 coding sequence is TGCAGCGTCTCGTTCCGCGGACTAACCGGGGAGCTGTTTTTT.